This TCR beta chain was captured by sequencing in a study of blood T cell repertoires in COVID-19. Study as a whole: Some COVID-19 samples were acute and others convalescent; all came from the United States, Italy and Spain.

During active infection, Seattle patients enrolled and were then monitored through disease. Per the original methods: Amplifying reference gene primers gave estimates of nucleated cell counts. Generated by immunoSEQ multiplex PCR, the TCRdb table keeps only in-frame clones and is missing some. V and J calls and clone size follow that table, whereas D and trimming were derived from the DNA. The sample consists of roughly 68,000 clones, 76% of them appearing once. Between the trimmed V and J ends, which lost 7 bases and 7 bases, there was a span of 17 bases. The CDR3 is 12 amino acids. Germline CDR1 reads SQVTM; CDR2 reads ANQGSEA.

The TCR was taken from a man between 60 and 75 years old with COVID-19, enrolled during active disease. V and J are TRBV29-1 and TRBJ2-7, with D maybe TRBD1 (7 bases). The sequenced sample was peripheral blood. Here the CDR3 DNA reads TGCAGCGCGCGGGACAGTGGGGCTGAGCAGTACTTC. Its protein product is CSARDSGAEQYF.